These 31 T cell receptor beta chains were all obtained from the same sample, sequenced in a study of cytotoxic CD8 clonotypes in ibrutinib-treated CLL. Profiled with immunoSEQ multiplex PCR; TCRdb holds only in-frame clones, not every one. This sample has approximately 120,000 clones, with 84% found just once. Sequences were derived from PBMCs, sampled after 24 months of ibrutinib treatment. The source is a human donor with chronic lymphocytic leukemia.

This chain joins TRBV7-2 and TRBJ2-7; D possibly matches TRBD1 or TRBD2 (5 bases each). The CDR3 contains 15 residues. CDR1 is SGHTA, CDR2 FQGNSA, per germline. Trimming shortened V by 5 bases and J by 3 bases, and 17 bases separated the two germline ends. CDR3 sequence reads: CASSPGADVHYEQYF. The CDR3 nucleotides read TGTGCCAGCAGCCCCGGGGCAGATGTACACTACGAGCAGTACTTC.

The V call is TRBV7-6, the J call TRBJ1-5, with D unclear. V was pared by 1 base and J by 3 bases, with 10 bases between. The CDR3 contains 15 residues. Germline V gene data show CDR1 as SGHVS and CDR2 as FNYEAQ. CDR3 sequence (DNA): TGTGCCAGCAGCTTAGTTGGAGGCTACAATCAGCCCCAGCATTTT. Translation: CASSLVGGYNQPQHF.

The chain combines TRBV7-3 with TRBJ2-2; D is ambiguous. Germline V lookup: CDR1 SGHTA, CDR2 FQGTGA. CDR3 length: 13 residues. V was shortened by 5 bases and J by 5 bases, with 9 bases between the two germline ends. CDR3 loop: CASSQTGTGELFF. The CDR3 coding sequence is TGTGCCAGCAGCCAGACTGGTACCGGGGAGCTGTTTTTT.

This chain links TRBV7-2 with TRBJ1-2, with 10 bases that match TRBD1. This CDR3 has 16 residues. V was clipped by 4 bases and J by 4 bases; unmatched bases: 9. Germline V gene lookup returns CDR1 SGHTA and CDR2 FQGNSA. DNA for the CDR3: TGTGCCAGCAGCTCCGACCTGGGACAGGGGACCTATGGCTACACCTTC. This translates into CASSSDLGQGTYGYTF.

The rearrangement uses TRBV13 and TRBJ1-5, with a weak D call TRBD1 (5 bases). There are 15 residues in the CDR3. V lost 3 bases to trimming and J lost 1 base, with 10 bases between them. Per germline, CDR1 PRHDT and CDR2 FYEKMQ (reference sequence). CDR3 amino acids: CASSLRRGSNQPQHF. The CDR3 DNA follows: TGTGCCAGCAGCTTGAGGAGGGGAAGCAATCAGCCCCAGCATTTT.

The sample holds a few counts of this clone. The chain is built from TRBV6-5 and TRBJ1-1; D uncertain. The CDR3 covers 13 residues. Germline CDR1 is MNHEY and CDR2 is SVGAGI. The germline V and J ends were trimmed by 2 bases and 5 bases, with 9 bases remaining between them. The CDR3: CASSYRQRTEAFF. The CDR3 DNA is TGTGCCAGCAGTTACCGGCAGAGGACTGAAGCTTTCTTT.

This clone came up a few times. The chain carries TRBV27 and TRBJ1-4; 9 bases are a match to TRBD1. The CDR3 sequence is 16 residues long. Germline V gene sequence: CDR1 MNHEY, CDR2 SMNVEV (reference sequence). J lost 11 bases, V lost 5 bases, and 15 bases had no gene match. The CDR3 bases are TGTGCCAGCAGTCGTAGGGGGGGGACAGGGCTTGTTAAACTGTTTTTT. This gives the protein CASSRRGGTGLVKLFF.

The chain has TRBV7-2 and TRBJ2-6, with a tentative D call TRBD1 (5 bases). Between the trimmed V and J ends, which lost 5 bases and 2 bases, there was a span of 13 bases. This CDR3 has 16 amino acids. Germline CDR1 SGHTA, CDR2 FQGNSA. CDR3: CASSQTSGTGANVLTF. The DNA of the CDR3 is TGTGCCAGCAGCCAGACTTCAGGGACTGGGGCCAACGTCCTGACTTTC.

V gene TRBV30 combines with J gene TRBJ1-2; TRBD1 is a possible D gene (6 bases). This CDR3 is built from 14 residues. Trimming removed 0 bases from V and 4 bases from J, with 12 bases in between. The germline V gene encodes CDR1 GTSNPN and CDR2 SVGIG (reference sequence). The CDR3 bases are TGTGCCTGGAGTGTAAGGGGGGTCTTCTATGGCTACACCTTC. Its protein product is CAWSVRGVFYGYTF.

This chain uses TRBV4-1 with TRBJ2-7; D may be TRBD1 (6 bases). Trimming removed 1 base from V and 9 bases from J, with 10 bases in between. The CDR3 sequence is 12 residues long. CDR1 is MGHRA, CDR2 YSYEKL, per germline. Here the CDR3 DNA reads TGCGCCAGCAGCCAAGCCCAGGGGAGGCAGTACTTC. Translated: CASSQAQGRQYF.

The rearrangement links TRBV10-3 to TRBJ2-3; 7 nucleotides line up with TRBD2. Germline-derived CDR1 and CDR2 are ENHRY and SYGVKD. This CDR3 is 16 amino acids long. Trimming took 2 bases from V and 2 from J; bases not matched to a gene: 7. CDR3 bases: TGTGCCATCAGTGAGACGGGGGGACTTAACACAGATACGCAGTATTTT. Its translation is CAISETGGLNTDTQYF.

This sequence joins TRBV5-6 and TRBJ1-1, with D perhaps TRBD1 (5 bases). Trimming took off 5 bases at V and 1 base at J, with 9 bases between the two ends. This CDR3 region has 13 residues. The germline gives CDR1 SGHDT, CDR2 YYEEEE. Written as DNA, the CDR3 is TGTGCCAGCAGTCCTGGGGGGAACACTGAAGCTTTCTTT. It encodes CASSPGGNTEAFF.

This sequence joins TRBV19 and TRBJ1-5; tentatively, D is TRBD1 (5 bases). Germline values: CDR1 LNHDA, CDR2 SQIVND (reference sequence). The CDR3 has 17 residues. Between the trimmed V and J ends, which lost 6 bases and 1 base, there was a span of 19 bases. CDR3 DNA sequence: TGTGCCAGTAGCGTAGAGCAGGGTTTGGGCAGCAATCAGCCCCAGCATTTT. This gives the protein CASSVEQGLGSNQPQHF. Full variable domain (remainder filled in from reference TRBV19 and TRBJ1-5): DGGITQSPKYLFRKEGQNVTLSCEQNLNHDAMYWYRQDPGQGLRLIYYSQIVNDFQKGDIAEGYSVSREKKESFPLTVTSAQKNPTAFYLCASSVEQGLGSNQPQHFGDGTRLSIL.

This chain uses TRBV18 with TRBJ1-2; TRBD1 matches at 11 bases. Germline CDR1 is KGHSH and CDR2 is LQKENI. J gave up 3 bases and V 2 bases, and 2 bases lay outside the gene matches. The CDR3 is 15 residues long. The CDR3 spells CASSPWGQGDYGYTF. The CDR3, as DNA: TGTGCCAGCTCACCATGGGGACAGGGGGACTATGGCTACACCTTC.

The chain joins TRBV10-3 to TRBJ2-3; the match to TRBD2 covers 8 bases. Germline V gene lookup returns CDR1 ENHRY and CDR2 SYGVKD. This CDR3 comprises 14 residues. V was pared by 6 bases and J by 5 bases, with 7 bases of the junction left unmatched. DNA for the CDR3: TGTGCCATCAGACCGGGACTAGGACAAGATACGCAGTATTTT. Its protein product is CAIRPGLGQDTQYF.

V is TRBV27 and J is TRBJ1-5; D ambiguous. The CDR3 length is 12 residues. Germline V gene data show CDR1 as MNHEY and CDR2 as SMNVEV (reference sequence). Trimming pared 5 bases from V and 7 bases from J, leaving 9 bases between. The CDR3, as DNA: TGTGCCAGCAGTCCCCAAGGGCAGCCCCAGCATTTT. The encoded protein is CASSPQGQPQHF.

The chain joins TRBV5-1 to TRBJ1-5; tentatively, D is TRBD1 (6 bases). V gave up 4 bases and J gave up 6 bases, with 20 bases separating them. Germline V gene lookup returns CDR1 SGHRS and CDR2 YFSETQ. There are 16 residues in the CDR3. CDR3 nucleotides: TGCGCCAGCAGCCCCGACGGGGGGGGCTCAGGTCAGCCCCAGCATTTT. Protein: CASSPDGGGSGQPQHF. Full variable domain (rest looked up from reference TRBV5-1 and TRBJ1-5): KAGVTQTPRYLIKTRGQQVTLSCSPISGHRSVSWYQQTPGQGLQFLFEYFSETQRNKGNFPGRFSGRQFSNSRSEMNVSTLELGDSALYLCASSPDGGGSGQPQHFGDGTRLSIL.

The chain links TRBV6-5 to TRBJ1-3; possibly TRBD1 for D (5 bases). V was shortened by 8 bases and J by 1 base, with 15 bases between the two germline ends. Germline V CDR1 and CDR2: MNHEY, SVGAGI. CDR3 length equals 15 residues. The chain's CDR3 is CASSPRGGSGNTIYF. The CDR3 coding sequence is TGTGCCAGCTCGCCTCGGGGGGGGTCTGGAAACACCATATATTTT.

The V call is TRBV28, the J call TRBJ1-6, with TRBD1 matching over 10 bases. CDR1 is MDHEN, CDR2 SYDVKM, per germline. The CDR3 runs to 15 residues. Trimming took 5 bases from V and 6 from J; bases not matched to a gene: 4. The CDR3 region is CASSDGTGANSPLHF. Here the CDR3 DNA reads TGTGCCAGCAGTGACGGGACAGGGGCTAATTCACCCCTCCACTTT.

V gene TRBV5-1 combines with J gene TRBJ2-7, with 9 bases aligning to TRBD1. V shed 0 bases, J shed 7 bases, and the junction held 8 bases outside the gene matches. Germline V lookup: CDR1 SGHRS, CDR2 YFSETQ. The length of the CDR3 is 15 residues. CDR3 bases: TGCGCCAGCAGCTTGGATTGGGACAGGGTTTGGGAGCAGTACTTC. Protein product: CASSLDWDRVWEQYF.

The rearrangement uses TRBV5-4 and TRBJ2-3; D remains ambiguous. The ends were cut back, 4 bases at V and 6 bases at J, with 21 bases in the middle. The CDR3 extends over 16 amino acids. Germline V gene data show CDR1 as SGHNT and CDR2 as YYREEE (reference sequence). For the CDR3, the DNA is TGTGCCAGCAGCACCCGGACCGGCGCGGCCTCGGATACGCAGTATTTT. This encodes CASSTRTGAASDTQYF.

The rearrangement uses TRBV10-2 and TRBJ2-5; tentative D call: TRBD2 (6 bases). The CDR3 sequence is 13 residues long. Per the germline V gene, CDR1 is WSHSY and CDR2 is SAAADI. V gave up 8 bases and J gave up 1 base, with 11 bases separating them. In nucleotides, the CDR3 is TGCGCCAGCCGGGGGTCCCTCCAAGAGACCCAGTACTTC. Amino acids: CASRGSLQETQYF.

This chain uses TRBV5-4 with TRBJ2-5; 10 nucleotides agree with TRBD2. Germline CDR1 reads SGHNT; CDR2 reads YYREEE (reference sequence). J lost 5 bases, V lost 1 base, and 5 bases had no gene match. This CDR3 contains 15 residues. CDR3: CASSLPAGGRETQYF. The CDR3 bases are TGTGCCAGCAGCTTGCCAGCGGGGGGGCGGGAGACCCAGTACTTC.

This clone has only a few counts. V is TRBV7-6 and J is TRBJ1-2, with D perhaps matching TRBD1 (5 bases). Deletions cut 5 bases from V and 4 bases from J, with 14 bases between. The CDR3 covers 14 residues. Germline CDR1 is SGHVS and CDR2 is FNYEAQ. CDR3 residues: CASSGGEGGYGYTF. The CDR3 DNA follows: TGTGCCAGCAGCGGAGGGGAGGGAGGCTATGGCTACACCTTC.

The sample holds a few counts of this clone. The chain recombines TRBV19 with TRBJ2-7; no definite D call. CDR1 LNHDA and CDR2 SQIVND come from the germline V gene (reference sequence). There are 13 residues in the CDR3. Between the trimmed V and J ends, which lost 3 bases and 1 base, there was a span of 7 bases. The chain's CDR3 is CASSMSRSYEQYF. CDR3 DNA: TGTGCCAGTAGTATGTCCAGGTCCTACGAGCAGTACTTC.

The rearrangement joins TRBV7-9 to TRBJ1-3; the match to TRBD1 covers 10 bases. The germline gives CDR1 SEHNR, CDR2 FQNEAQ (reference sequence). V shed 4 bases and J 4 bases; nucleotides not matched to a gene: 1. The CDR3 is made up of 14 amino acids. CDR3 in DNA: TGTGCCAGCAGCTCGGACAGGGGGGGAAACACCATATATTTT. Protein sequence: CASSSDRGGNTIYF.

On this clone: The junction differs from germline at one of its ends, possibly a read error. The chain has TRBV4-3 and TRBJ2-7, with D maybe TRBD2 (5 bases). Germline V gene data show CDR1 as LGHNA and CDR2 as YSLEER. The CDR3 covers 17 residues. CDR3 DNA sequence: TGCGCCAGCAGTCAAGAAGTTAGCACCATACGGGACTACGAGCAGTACTTC. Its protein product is CASSQEVSTIRDYEQYF.

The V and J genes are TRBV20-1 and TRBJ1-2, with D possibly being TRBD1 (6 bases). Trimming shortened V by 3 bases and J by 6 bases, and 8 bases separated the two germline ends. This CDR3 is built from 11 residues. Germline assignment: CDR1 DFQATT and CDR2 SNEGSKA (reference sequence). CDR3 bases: TGCAGTGCTAGTAAGGGGGATGGCTACACCTTC. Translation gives CSASKGDGYTF.

This CDR3 reads CASSQRGLNEKLFF. CDR3 DNA: TGTGCCAGTAGTCAGAGGGGGTTAAATGAAAAACTGTTTTTT. The chain employs TRBV19 and TRBJ1-4; D is perhaps TRBD1 (6 bases). Trimming took off 5 bases at V and 5 bases at J, with 12 bases between the two ends. Germline V gives CDR1 LNHDA, CDR2 SQIVND (reference sequence). The CDR3 is made up of 14 amino acids.

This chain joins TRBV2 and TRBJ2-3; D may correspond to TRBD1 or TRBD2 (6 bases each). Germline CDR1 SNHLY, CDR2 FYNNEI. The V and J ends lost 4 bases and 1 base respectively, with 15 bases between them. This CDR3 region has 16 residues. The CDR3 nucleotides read TGTGCCAGCAGTGTTTTACAGGGAGGAGGCACAGATACGCAGTATTTT. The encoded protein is CASSVLQGGGTDTQYF.

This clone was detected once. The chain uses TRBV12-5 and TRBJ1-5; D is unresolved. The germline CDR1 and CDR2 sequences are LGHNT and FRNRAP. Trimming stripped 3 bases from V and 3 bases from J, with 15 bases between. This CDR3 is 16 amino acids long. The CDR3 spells CASGFDISSNNQPQHF. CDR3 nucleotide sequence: TGTGCTAGTGGTTTCGACATTTCATCCAACAATCAGCCCCAGCATTTT. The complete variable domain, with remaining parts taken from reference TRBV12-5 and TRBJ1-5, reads DARVTQTPRHKVTEMGQEVTMRCQPILGHNTVFWYRQTMMQGLELLAYFRNRAPLDDSGMPKDRFSAEMPDATLATLKIQPSEPRDSAVYFCASGFDISSNNQPQHFGDGTRLSIL.